The next 29 T cell receptor beta chains were all read from a single sample in a study of CD8+ T cells in alopecia areata. It was cDNA, reverse transcribed from extracted RNA, that served as the sequencing template. The data were produced by immunoSEQ multiplex PCR, yet TCRdb's version contains in-frame clones alone and is incomplete. The sample lists around 190,000 clones, 60% occurring once. This sample's treatment: oral pan-JAK inhibitor, 5-10 mg twice daily. The material sequenced was CD4+ T cells sorted from blood, taken at week 24, from a patient treated with tofacitinib. The receptors originated from a human donor with alopecia areata.

V usage is TRBV30 and J usage is TRBJ2-3; 7 bases line up with TRBD1. With V trimmed by 3 bases and J by 2 bases, 8 bases remained unmatched. Germline V lookup: CDR1 GTSNPN, CDR2 SVGIG (reference sequence). The CDR3 spans 15 residues. This CDR3 reads CAWRSGGTYTDTQYF. The DNA for the CDR3 is TGTGCCTGGAGGTCAGGGGGAACTTACACAGATACGCAGTATTTT.

The rearrangement joins TRBV30 to TRBJ1-2; no reliable D call. Between the trimmed V and J ends, which lost 1 base and 2 bases, there was a span of 5 bases. The germline V gene encodes CDR1 GTSNPN and CDR2 SVGIG (reference sequence). The length of the CDR3 is 12 residues. This chain's CDR3 is CAWSGVNYGYTF. CDR3 sequence (DNA): TGTGCCTGGAGTGGGGTGAACTATGGCTACACCTTC.

The chain joins TRBV30 to TRBJ2-3; a possible D gene is TRBD2 (5 bases). Germline V gene sequence: CDR1 GTSNPN, CDR2 SVGIG (reference sequence). The CDR3 loop spans 17 amino acids. V lost 0 bases and J 2 bases, leaving 18 bases between the germline ends. The CDR3: CAWSVNPAVEITDTQYF. The CDR3 DNA reads as TGTGCCTGGAGTGTAAATCCAGCGGTAGAAATCACAGATACGCAGTATTTT. Using reference TRBV30 and TRBJ2-3 for the parts outside the CDR3, the full variable domain is SQTIHQWPATLVQPVGSPLSLECTVEGTSNPNLYWYRQAAGRGLQLLFYSVGIGQISSEVPQNLSASRPQDRQFILSSKKLLLSDSGFYLCAWSVNPAVEITDTQYFGPGTRLTVL.

The chain is built from TRBV27 and TRBJ2-3, with D maybe TRBD1 (5 bases). From germline, CDR1 is MNHEY and CDR2 SMNVEV (reference sequence). Deletions cut 1 base from V and 2 bases from J, with 10 bases between. The CDR3 is 15 residues long. Written as DNA, the CDR3 is TGTGCCAGCAGTTTATTTTCAGGGTTCACAGATACGCAGTATTTT. Its protein product is CASSLFSGFTDTQYF.

This chain links TRBV2 with TRBJ2-2; no clear D. Germline lookup yields CDR1 SNHLY and CDR2 FYNNEI. The CDR3 extends over 13 amino acids. The V gene lost 6 bases and the J gene lost 5 bases, with 10 bases spanning the gap. The DNA for the CDR3 is TGTGCCAGCAGAGGGTTCGAGACCGGGGAGCTGTTTTTT. Its protein is CASRGFETGELFF.

The genes are TRBV30 and TRBJ1-2; no firm D call. V lost 3 bases, J lost 0 bases, and 11 bases lay in between. Per the germline V gene, CDR1 is GTSNPN and CDR2 is SVGIG (reference sequence). The length of the CDR3 is 14 residues. The CDR3 nucleotides are TGTGCCTGGAGCCCCGGGGTAGCTAACTATGGCTACACCTTC. It is translated as CAWSPGVANYGYTF.

The rearrangement uses TRBV15 and TRBJ1-1; no firm D call. V was cut by 3 bases and J by 2 bases, with 16 bases left in between. CDR1 and CDR2 (germline): LNHNV, YYDKDF (reference sequence). The CDR3 is 16 residues long. CDR3 nucleotide sequence: TGTGCCACCAGCAGGCCCCCGGGGAGCAGTAACACTGAAGCTTTCTTT. Translated, it gives CATSRPPGSSNTEAFF.

The gene calls are TRBV30 and TRBJ1-5, with a tentative D call TRBD1 (5 bases). CDR3 length equals 11 residues. The germline CDR1 and CDR2 sequences are GTSNPN and SVGIG (reference sequence). Trimming took off 3 bases at V and 9 bases at J, with 9 bases between the two ends. In DNA, the CDR3 is TGTGCCTGGAGCCTGGGGGGGCCCCAGCATTTT. Translation gives CAWSLGGPQHF.

V and J are TRBV7-9 and TRBJ2-3, with a weak D call TRBD2 (5 bases). V was pared by 1 base and J by 2 bases, with 7 bases between. The germline V gene has CDR1 SEHNR and CDR2 FQNEAQ (reference sequence). This CDR3 spans 14 amino acids. CDR3 DNA sequence: TGTGCCAGCAGCTTAGGGACTTACACAGATACGCAGTATTTT. Amino acid sequence: CASSLGTYTDTQYF.

The V call is TRBV29-1, the J call TRBJ1-1; maybe TRBD1 (6 bases). V was cut by 6 bases and J by 0 bases, with 8 bases left in between. This CDR3 region has 12 residues. CDR1 is SQVTM, CDR2 ANQGSEA, per germline. In DNA, the CDR3 is TGCAGCGTGCGACAGGTGAACACTGAAGCTTTCTTT. Encoded protein: CSVRQVNTEAFF.

This clone was observed a few times. This chain uses TRBV10-3 with TRBJ2-2, with a weak D call TRBD1 (5 bases). Trimming pared 7 bases from V and 4 bases from J, leaving 16 bases between. The CDR3 sequence is 15 residues long. Looked up from germline, CDR1 is ENHRY and CDR2 is SYGVKD. The CDR3 nucleotides are TGTGCCATCATGGACGGCAGGGTTGGCACCGGGGAGCTGTTTTTT. Translating it yields CAIMDGRVGTGELFF.

This clone came up a few times. The V gene is TRBV11-2, the J gene TRBJ1-5, with unresolved D. The germline V and J ends were trimmed by 1 base and 8 bases, with 9 bases remaining between them. This CDR3 comprises 13 residues. The V gene's germline CDR1 is SGHAT and CDR2 FQNNGV. The CDR3 nucleotides read TGTGCCAGCAGCTTAGGTGGTAAGGAGCCCCAGCATTTT. Translated, it gives CASSLGGKEPQHF. The full variable domain, completed using reference TRBV11-2 and TRBJ1-5, is EAGVAQSPRYKIIEKRQSVAFWCNPISGHATLYWYQQILGQGPKLLIQFQNNGVVDDSQLPKDRFSAERLKGVDSTLKIQPAKLEDSAVYLCASSLGGKEPQHFGDGTRLSIL.

Only one count was recorded for this clone. The rearrangement joins TRBV2 to TRBJ1-6, with D maybe TRBD1 (6 bases). Trimming removed 4 bases at V and 7 bases at J, with 11 bases between. The CDR3 runs to 14 residues. CDR1 is SNHLY and CDR2 is FYNNEI in the germline V gene. The CDR3 nucleotides read TGTGCCAGCAGTGGGGGGCCAGAAAATTCACCCCTCCACTTT. Translation gives CASSGGPENSPLHF.

The rearrangement links TRBV27 to TRBJ2-6, with a tentative D call TRBD1 (6 bases). Germline lookup yields CDR1 MNHEY and CDR2 SMNVEV (reference sequence). The length of the CDR3 is 17 residues. The ends were cut back, 6 bases at V and 4 bases at J, with 19 bases in the middle. CDR3 sequence reads: CASSPGYRVPGANVLTF. The CDR3 DNA reads TGTGCCAGCAGCCCAGGGTACAGGGTACCCGGGGCCAACGTCCTGACTTTC.

This clone occurred once. The chain combines TRBV27 with TRBJ1-4; no firm D call. The CDR3 is made up of 13 amino acids. V was trimmed by 6 bases and J by 5 bases, leaving 10 bases between them. The germline V gene encodes CDR1 MNHEY and CDR2 SMNVEV (reference sequence). The CDR3 sequence: CASSLLFNEKLFF. CDR3 coding DNA: TGTGCCAGCAGCCTGCTATTCAATGAAAAACTGTTTTTT.

The chain employs TRBV30 and TRBJ2-3, with D possibly being TRBD2 (5 bases). Germline V gene data show CDR1 as GTSNPN and CDR2 as SVGIG (reference sequence). Trimming shortened V by 0 bases and J by 2 bases, and 15 bases separated the two germline ends. The CDR3 sequence is 16 residues long. CDR3: CAWSVESGSFTDTQYF. CDR3 in DNA: TGTGCCTGGAGTGTAGAATCGGGGAGCTTCACAGATACGCAGTATTTT.

This clone was counted between two and nine times. The chain links TRBV30 to TRBJ1-6; possible D gene TRBD1, 5 bases. This CDR3 has 15 residues. Trimming took off 1 base at V and 7 bases at J, with 14 bases between the two ends. CDR1 is GTSNPN, CDR2 SVGIG, per germline (reference sequence). The CDR3 DNA reads as TGTGCCTGGAGTGGGCTGGGGGGGGTGAATTCACCCCTCCACTTT. This encodes CAWSGLGGVNSPLHF.

The chain couples TRBV27 to TRBJ1-1; D remains ambiguous. Trimming stripped 0 bases from V and 4 bases from J, with 18 bases between. Germline values: CDR1 MNHEY, CDR2 SMNVEV (reference sequence). This CDR3 region has 17 residues. The CDR3 is CASSLSPRSQGGTEAFF. CDR3 in DNA: TGTGCCAGCAGTTTATCCCCAAGGTCACAAGGAGGCACTGAAGCTTTCTTT.

The sample holds a few counts of this clone. This sequence joins TRBV29-1 and TRBJ1-2; a weak D match, TRBD1 (6 bases). Trimming shortened V by 2 bases and J by 7 bases, and 14 bases separated the two germline ends. Germline V lookup: CDR1 SQVTM, CDR2 ANQGSEA. This CDR3 comprises 13 residues. Here the CDR3 reads CSVERGEEGGYTF. CDR3 in DNA: TGCAGCGTTGAAAGGGGGGAGGAAGGTGGCTACACCTTC.

This sequence joins TRBV6-1 and TRBJ1-2; 7 bases agree with TRBD1. Germline V gene lookup returns CDR1 MNHNS and CDR2 SASEGT. This CDR3 has 16 residues. V was pared by 0 bases and J by 4 bases, with 8 bases of the junction left unmatched. The CDR3 DNA follows: TGTGCCAGCAGTGAAGCAAGGGTGACAGGGCGCTATGGCTACACCTTC. Translation gives CASSEARVTGRYGYTF.

This sequence joins TRBV30 and TRBJ1-2; 9 nucleotides line up with TRBD1. V shed 8 bases, J shed 4 bases, and the junction held 5 bases outside the gene matches. The CDR3 length is 12 residues. Germline V gene sequence: CDR1 GTSNPN, CDR2 SVGIG (reference sequence). The CDR3 here is CASVDRGYGYTF. CDR3 bases: TGTGCCAGCGTGGACAGGGGCTATGGCTACACCTTC.

This clone has just one count. V is TRBV9 and J is TRBJ2-5, with 11 bases aligning to TRBD1. CDR3 length equals 15 residues. Germline CDR1 is SGDLS and CDR2 is YYNGEE. V was pared by 5 bases and J by 3 bases, with 6 bases of the junction left unmatched. CDR3 coding DNA: TGTGCCAGCAGTCGTGGGGACAGGGGGGAAGAGACCCAGTACTTC. Residues: CASSRGDRGEETQYF.

The gene calls are TRBV11-1 and TRBJ1-2; TRBD1 agrees at 7 bases. The CDR3 has 15 residues. The V and J ends lost 5 bases and 3 bases, in that order; junction bases with no gene match: 9. Germline-derived CDR1 and CDR2 are SGHAT and FQDESV (reference sequence). As DNA, the CDR3 is TGTGCCAGCAGCCAAACTGGGGACAGATACTATGGCTACACCTTC. This translates into CASSQTGDRYYGYTF.

The chain uses TRBV30 and TRBJ1-1, with unresolved D. The germline CDR1 and CDR2 sequences are GTSNPN and SVGIG (reference sequence). This CDR3 region has 13 residues. Trimming stripped 5 bases from V and 5 bases from J, with 15 bases between. The DNA for the CDR3 is TGTGCCTGGGGGAACGATATATCAACTGAAGCTTTCTTT. Its translation: CAWGNDISTEAFF.

This clone was counted a few times. The chain is built from TRBV29-1 and TRBJ2-6; D is uncertain. Germline-derived CDR1 and CDR2 are SQVTM and ANQGSEA. V dropped 2 bases and J dropped 1 base, with 3 bases sitting between them. The CDR3 extends over 13 amino acids. CDR3 sequence (DNA): TGCAGCGTTGAACAGTCTGGGGCCAACGTCCTGACTTTC. Amino acid sequence: CSVEQSGANVLTF. Variable domain in full (rest from reference TRBV29-1 and TRBJ2-6): SAVISQKPSRDICQRGTSLTIQCQVDSQVTMMFWYRQQPGQSLTLIATANQGSEATYESGFVIDKFPISRPNLTFSTLTVSNMSPEDSSIYLCSVEQSGANVLTFGAGSRLTVL.

The CDR3 bases are TGTGCCAGCTCACCACTTCCGGATGAGCAGTTCTTC. Its protein product is CASSPLPDEQFF. The chain couples TRBV18 to TRBJ2-1; D unclear. Germline CDR1 KGHSH, CDR2 LQKENI. CDR3 length: 12 residues. Trimming removed 1 base at V and 8 bases at J, with 6 bases between.

The V call is TRBV29-1, the J call TRBJ1-2, with TRBD1 matching 9 bases. The CDR3 extends over 12 amino acids. V lost 7 bases to trimming and J lost 7 bases; unmatched junction nucleotides: 7. Germline assignment: CDR1 SQVTM and CDR2 ANQGSEA. In DNA form, the CDR3 reads TGCAGCGGAGAACAGGGGGCGGGTGGCTACACCTTC. It translates to CSGEQGAGGYTF.

The rearrangement uses TRBV19 and TRBJ2-2, with D uncertain. The CDR3 has 14 residues. Trimming left V 6 bases short and J 3 bases short, with 11 bases between. Germline-derived CDR1 and CDR2 are LNHDA and SQIVND (reference sequence). As DNA, the CDR3 is TGTGCCAGTAGCCGCCAGACGGACACCGGGGAGCTGTTTTTT. Residues: CASSRQTDTGELFF.

The chain joins TRBV4-3 to TRBJ1-4, with D possibly being TRBD1 (6 bases). The V and J ends lost 2 bases and 7 bases respectively, with 20 bases between them. Germline V gene sequence: CDR1 LGHNA, CDR2 YSLEER. The CDR3 has 17 residues. CDR3 region: CASSQFDLGGAGEKLFF. In DNA, the CDR3 is TGCGCCAGCAGCCAATTTGACTTGGGGGGCGCTGGTGAAAAACTGTTTTTT.